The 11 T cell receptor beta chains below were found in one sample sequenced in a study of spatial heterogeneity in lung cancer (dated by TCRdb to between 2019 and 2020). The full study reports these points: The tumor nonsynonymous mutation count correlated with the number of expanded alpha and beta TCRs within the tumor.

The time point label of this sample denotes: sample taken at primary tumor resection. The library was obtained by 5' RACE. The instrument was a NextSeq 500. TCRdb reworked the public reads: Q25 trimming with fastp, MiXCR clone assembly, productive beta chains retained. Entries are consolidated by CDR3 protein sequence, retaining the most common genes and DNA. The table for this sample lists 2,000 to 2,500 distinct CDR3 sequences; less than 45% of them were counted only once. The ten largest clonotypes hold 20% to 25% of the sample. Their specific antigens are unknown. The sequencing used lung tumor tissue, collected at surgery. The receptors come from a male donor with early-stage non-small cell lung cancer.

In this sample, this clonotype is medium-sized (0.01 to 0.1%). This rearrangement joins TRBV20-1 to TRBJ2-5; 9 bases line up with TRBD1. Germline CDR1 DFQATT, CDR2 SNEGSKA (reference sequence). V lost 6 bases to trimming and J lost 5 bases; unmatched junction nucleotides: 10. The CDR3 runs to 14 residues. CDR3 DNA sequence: TGCAGTGCCACGACAGGGGGATCCGGGGAGACCCAGTACTTC. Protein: CSATTGGSGETQYF.

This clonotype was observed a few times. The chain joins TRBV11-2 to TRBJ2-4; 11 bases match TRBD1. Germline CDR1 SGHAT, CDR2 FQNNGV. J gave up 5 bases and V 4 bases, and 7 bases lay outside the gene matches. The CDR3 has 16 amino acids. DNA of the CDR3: TGTGCCAGCAGCTCACGGGACAGGGGGTTCGAAAACATTCAGTACTTC. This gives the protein CASSSRDRGFENIQYF.

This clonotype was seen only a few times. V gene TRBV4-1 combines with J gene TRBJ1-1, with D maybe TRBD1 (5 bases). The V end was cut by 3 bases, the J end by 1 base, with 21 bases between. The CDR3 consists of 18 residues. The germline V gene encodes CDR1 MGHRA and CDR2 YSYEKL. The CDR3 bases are TGCGCCAGCAGCCACGACTATTTCGACAGCGTATGGAACACTGAAGCTTTCTTT. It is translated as CASSHDYFDSVWNTEAFF.

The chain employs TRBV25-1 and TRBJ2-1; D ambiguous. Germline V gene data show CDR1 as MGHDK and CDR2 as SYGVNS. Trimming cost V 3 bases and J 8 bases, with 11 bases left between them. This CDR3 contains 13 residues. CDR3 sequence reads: CASSETKGHEQFF. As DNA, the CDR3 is TGTGCCAGCAGTGAGACAAAGGGCCATGAGCAGTTCTTC.

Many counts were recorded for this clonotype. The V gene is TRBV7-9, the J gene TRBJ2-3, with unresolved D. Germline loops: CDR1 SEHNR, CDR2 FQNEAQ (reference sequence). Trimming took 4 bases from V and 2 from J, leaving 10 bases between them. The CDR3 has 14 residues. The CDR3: CASSSPSVTDTQYF. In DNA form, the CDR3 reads TGTGCCAGCAGCTCCCCGTCCGTCACAGATACGCAGTATTTT.

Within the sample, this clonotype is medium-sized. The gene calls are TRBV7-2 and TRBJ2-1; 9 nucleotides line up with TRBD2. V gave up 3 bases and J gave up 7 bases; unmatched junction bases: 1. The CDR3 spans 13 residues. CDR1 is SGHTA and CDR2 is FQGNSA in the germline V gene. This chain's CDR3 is CASSLLAGNEQFF. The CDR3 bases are TGTGCCAGCAGCTTGCTAGCGGGAAATGAGCAGTTCTTC.

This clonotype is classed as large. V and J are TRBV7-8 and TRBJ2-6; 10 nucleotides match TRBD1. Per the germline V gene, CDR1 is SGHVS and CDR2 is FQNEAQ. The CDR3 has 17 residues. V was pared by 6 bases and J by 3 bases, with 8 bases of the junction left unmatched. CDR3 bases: TGTGCCAGCAGTAGGGGACAGGGGTTTTTTGGGGCCAACGTCCTGACTTTC. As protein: CASSRGQGFFGANVLTF.

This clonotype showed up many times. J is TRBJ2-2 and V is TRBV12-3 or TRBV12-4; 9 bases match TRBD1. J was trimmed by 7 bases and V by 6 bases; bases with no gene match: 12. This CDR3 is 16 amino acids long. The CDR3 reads CASSPRGQGMVGELFF. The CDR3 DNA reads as TGTGCCAGCAGCCCGAGGGGACAGGGAATGGTCGGGGAGCTGTTTTTT.

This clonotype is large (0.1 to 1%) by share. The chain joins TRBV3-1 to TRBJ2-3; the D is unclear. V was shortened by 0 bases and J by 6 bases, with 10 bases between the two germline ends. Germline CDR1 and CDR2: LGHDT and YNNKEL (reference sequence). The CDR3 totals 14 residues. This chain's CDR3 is CASSQERYADTQYF. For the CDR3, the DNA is TGTGCCAGCAGCCAAGAGAGATACGCGGATACGCAGTATTTT.

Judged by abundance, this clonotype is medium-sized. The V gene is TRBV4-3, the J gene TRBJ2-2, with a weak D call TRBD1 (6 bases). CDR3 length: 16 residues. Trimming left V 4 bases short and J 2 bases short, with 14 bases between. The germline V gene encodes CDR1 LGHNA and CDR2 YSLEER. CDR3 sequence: CASSPGLGANTGELFF. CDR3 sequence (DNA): TGCGCCAGCAGCCCCGGTTTGGGGGCCAACACCGGGGAGCTGTTTTTT.

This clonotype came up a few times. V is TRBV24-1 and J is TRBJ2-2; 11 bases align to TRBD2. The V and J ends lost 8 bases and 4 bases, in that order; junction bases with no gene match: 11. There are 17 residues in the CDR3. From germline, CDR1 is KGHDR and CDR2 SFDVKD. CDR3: CATKGLADSTGTGELFF. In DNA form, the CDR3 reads TGTGCCACCAAGGGACTAGCGGATTCGACGGGCACCGGGGAGCTGTTTTTT.